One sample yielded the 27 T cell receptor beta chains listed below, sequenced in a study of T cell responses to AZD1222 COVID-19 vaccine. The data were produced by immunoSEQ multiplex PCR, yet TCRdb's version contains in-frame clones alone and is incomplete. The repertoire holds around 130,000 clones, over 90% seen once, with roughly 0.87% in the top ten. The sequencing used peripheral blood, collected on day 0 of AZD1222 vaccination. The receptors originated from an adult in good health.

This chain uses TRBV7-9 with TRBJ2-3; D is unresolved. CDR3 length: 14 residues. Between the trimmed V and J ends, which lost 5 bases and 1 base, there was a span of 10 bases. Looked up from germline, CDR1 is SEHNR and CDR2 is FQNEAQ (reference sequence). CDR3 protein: CASSPWWGTDTQYF. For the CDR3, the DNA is TGTGCCAGCAGCCCCTGGTGGGGCACAGATACGCAGTATTTT.

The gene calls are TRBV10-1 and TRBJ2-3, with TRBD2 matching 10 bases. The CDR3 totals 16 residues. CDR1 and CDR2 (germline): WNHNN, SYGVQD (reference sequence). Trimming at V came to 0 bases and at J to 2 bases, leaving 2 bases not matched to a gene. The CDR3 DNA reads TGCGCCAGCAGTGAGTCCCTAGCGGGGGCCACAGATACGCAGTATTTT. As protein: CASSESLAGATDTQYF.

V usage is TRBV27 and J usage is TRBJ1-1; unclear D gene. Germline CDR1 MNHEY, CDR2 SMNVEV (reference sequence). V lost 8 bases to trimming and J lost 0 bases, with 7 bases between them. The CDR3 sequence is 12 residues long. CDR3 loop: CASQAMNTEAFF. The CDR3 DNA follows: TGTGCCAGCCAGGCGATGAACACTGAAGCTTTCTTT.

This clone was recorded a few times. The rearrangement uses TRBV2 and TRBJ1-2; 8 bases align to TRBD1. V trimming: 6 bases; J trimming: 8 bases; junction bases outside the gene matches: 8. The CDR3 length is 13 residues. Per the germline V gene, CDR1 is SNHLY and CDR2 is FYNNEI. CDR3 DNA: TGTGCCAGCAGGACGGAAGGACAGGGCGGCTACACCTTC. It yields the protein CASRTEGQGGYTF.

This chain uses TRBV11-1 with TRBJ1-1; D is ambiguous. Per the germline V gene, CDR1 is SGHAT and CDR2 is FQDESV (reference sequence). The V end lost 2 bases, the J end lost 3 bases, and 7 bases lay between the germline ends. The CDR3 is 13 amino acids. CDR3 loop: CASSLQRDTEAFF. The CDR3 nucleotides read TGTGCCAGCAGCTTACAAAGGGACACTGAAGCTTTCTTT.

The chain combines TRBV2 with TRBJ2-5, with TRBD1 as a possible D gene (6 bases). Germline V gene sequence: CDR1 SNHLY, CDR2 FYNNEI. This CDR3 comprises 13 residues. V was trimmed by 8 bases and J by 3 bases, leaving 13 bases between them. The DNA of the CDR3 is TGTGCCAGCCTCAGGGGTAACAAAGAGACCCAGTACTTC. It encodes CASLRGNKETQYF.

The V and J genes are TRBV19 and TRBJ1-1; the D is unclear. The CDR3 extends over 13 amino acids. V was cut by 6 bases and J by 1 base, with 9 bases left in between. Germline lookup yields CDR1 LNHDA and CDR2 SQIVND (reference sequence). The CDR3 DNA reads TGTGCCAGTAGCCACTTAACGAACACTGAAGCTTTCTTT. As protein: CASSHLTNTEAFF.

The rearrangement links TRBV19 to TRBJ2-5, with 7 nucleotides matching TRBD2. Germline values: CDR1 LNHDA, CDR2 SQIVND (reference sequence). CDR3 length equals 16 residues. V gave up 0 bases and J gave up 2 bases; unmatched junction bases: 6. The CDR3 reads CASSIDLSGGQETQYF. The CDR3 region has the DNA TGTGCCAGTAGTATAGATCTCTCGGGGGGACAAGAGACCCAGTACTTC.

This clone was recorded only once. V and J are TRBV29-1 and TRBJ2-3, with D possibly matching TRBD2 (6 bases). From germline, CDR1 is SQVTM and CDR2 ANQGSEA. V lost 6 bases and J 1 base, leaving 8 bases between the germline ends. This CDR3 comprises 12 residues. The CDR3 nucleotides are TGCAGCGTCGAGCGGGGCACAGATACGCAGTATTTT. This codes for CSVERGTDTQYF.

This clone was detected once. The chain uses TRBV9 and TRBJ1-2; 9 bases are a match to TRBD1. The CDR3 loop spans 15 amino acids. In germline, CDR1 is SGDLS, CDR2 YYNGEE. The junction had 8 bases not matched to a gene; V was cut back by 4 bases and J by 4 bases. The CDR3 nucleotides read TGTGCCAGCAGCACCTGGGACAGGGAGATCTATGGCTACACCTTC. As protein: CASSTWDREIYGYTF.

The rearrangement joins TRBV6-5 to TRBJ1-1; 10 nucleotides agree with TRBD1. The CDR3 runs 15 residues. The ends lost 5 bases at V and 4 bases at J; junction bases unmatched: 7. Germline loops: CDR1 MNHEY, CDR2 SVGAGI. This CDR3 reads CASSRDRGRSTEAFF. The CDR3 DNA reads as TGTGCCAGCAGTAGGGACAGGGGTCGGAGCACTGAAGCTTTCTTT.

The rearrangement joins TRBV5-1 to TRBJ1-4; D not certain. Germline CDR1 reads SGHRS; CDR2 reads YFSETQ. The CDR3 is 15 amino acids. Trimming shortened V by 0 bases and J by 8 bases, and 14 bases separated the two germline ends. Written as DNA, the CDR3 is TGCGCCAGCAGCTTGGTACGAGGGCGCGGCGAAAAACTGTTTTTT. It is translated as CASSLVRGRGEKLFF. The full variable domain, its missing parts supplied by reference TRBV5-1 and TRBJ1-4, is KAGVTQTPRYLIKTRGQQVTLSCSPISGHRSVSWYQQTPGQGLQFLFEYFSETQRNKGNFPGRFSGRQFSNSRSEMNVSTLELGDSALYLCASSLVRGRGEKLFFGSGTQLSVL.

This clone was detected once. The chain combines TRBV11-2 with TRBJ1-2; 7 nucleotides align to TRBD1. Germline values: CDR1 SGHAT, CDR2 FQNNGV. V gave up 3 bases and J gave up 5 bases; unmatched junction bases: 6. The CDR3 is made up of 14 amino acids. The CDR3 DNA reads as TGTGCCAGCAGCTTGGGGACAGATTCATATGGCTACACCTTC. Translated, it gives CASSLGTDSYGYTF. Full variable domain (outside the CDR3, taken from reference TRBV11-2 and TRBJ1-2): EAGVAQSPRYKIIEKRQSVAFWCNPISGHATLYWYQQILGQGPKLLIQFQNNGVVDDSQLPKDRFSAERLKGVDSTLKIQPAKLEDSAVYLCASSLGTDSYGYTFGSGTRLTVV.

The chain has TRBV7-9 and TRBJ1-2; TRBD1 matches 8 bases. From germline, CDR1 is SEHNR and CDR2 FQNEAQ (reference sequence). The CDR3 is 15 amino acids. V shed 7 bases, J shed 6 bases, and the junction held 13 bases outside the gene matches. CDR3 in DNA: TGTGCCAGCACCGCCGAGGACAGGGCATATCATGGCTACACCTTC. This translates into CASTAEDRAYHGYTF.

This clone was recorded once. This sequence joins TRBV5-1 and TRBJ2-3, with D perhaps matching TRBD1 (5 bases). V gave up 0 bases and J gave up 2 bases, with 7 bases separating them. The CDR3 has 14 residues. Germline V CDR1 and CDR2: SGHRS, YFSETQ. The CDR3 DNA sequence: TGCGCCAGCAGCTTGGCACAGGCCACAGATACGCAGTATTTT. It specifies CASSLAQATDTQYF.

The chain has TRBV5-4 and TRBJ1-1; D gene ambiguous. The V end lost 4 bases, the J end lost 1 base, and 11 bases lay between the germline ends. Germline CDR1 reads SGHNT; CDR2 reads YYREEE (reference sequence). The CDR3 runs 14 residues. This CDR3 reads CASSLIEGNTEAFF. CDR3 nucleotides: TGTGCCAGCAGCCTGATTGAGGGGAACACTGAAGCTTTCTTT. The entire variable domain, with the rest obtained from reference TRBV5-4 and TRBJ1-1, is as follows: ETGVTQSPTHLIKTRGQQVTLRCSSQSGHNTVSWYQQALGQGPQFIFQYYREEENGRGNFPPRFSGLQFPNYSSELNVNALELDDSALYLCASSLIEGNTEAFFGQGTRLTVV.

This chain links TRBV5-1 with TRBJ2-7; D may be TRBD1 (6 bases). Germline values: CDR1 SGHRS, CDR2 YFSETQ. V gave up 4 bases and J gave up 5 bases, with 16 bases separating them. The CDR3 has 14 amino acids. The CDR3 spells CASSPTGTIDEQYF. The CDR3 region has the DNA TGCGCCAGCAGCCCCACCGGGACAATCGACGAGCAGTACTTC.

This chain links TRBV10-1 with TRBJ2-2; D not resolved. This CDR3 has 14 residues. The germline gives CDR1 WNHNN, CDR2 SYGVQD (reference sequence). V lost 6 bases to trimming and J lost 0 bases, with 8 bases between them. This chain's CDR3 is CASRRTANTGELFF. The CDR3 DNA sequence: TGCGCCAGCAGAAGGACCGCGAACACCGGGGAGCTGTTTTTT.

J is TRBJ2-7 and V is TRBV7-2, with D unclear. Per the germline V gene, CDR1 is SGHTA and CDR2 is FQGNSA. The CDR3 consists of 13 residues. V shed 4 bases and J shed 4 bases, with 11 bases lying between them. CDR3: CASSSPPEYEQYF. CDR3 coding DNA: TGTGCCAGCAGCTCACCACCGGAATACGAGCAGTACTTC.

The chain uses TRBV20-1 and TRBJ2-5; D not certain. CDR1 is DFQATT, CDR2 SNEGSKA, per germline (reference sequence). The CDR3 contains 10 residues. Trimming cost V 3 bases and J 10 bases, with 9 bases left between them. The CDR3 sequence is CSASDKDQYF. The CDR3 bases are TGCAGTGCTAGTGACAAAGACCAGTACTTC.

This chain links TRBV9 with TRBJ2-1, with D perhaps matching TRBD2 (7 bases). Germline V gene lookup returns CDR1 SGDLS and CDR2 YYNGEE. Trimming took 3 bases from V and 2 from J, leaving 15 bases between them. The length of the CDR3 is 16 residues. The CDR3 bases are TGTGCCAGCAGCGCCCTAGGGGGGGGCCCCTACAATGAGCAGTTCTTC. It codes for CASSALGGGPYNEQFF.

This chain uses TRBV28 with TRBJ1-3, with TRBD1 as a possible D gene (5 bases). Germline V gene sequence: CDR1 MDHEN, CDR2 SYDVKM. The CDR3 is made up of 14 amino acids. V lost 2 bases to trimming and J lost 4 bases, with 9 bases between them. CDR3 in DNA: TGTGCCAGCAGTTTACCACGGGACGGAAACACCATATATTTT. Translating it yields CASSLPRDGNTIYF. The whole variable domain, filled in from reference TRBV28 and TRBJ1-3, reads DVKVTQSSRYLVKRTGEKVFLECVQDMDHENMFWYRQDPGLGLRLIYFSYDVKMKEKGDIPEGYSVSREKKERFSLILESASTNQTSMYLCASSLPRDGNTIYFGEGSWLTVV.

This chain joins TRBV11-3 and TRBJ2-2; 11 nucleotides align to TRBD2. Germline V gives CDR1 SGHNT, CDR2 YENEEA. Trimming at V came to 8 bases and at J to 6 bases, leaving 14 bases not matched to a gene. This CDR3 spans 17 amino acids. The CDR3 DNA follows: TGTGCCAGCCCCGTAGGTAGCGGGGGGGCTTCATCCGGGGAGCTGTTTTTT. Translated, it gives CASPVGSGGASSGELFF.

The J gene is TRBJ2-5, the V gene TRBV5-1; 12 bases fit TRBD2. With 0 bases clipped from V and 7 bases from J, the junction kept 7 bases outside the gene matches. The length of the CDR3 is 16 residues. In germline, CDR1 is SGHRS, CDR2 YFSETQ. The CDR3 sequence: CASSLGLAGAGGTQYF. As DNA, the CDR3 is TGCGCCAGCAGCTTGGGACTAGCGGGGGCCGGGGGGACCCAGTACTTC.

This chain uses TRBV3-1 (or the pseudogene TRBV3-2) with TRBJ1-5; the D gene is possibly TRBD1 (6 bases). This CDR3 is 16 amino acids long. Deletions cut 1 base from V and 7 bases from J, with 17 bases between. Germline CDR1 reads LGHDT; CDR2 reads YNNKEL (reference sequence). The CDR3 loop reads CASSQGIRGGEQPQHF. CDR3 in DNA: TGTGCCAGCAGCCAAGGAATCAGGGGAGGGGAGCAGCCCCAGCATTTT.

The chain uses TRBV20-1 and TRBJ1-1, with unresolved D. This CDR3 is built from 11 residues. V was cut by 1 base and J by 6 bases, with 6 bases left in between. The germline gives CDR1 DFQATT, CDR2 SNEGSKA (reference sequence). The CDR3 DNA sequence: TGCAGTGCTAGAGGAGGGTCTGAAGCTTTCTTT. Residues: CSARGGSEAFF.

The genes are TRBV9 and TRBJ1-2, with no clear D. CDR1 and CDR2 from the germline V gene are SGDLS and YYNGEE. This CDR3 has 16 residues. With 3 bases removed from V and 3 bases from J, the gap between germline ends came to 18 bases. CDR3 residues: CASSERGANGDYGYTF. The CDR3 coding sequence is TGTGCCAGCAGCGAGAGAGGAGCTAACGGGGACTATGGCTACACCTTC.